This section outlines one T cell receptor beta chain sequence together with its context. This clone has just a few counts. Its cognate antigen has yet to be identified. Per-base quality was not reported, and no clone a single base away is much larger than it. The data were taken from a study of control samples from healthy donors and cancer patients (dated by TCRdb to the early 2020s). The receptor library was made with the immunoSEQ multiplex PCR assay. In TCRdb, the immuneACCESS table is reduced to in-frame sequences with V and J assigned. These tables do not hold every clone; where another copy was compared, an unresolved V gene accounts for under half, and the others remain unexplained. The sample contains more than 75,000 clones, 85% to 90% of them found a single time. The ten largest make up 1.5% to 2% of the sample. Trimmed from V: 3 bases; trimmed from J: 7 bases; junction bases lacking a gene match: 11. Including the terminal cysteine and phenylalanine, the CDR3 comprises 16 residues. Only the CDR3 DNA stays, 48 bases, in frame from base 1. CDR1 is given as SGHDN and CDR2 as FVKESK, both from the germline V gene.

The sample was PBMCs. The chain is assembled from TRBV14 and TRBJ2-1; TRBD2 agrees with 8 junctional bases. The TCR comes from a woman between 55 and 75 years old with head and neck cancer. The nucleotide sequence reads as follows: TGTGCCAGCAGCCACCTAGGAGCGGGAGCGTATAATGAGCAGTTCTTC. This encodes CASSHLGAGAYNEQFF. The CDR3 plus the reference TRBV14 and TRBJ2-1 genes for the other parts give the full variable domain: EAGVTQFPSHSVIEKGQTVTLRCDPISGHDNLYWYRRVMGKEIKFLLHFVKESKQDESGMPNNRFLAERTGGTYSTLKVQPAELEDSGVYFCASSHLGAGAYNEQFFGPGTRLTVL.